This T cell receptor (beta chain) was captured in a study of shared clonotypes between healthy human individuals. Germline CDR1 SNHLY, CDR2 FYNNEI. This CDR3 has 14 residues. The ends were cut back, 6 bases at V and 11 bases at J, with 22 bases in the middle. This clone has just one count. Study donors comprised healthy, HIV-negative adults devoid of recent acute infection or vaccination. TCRdb's table, derived via immunoSEQ multiplex PCR, lists solely in-frame clones and lacks some. Found here are 2 million to 2.5 million clones, about nine tenths of them singletons; the top ten hold more than 0.35%.

This receptor was identified in a man aged 18 to 30 in good health. Some clones in this sample may be carry-over from other donors' samples. The material sequenced was naive CD4+ T cells from PBMCs. Subset of the sample: CD45RA+ positively selected. The chain recombines TRBV2 with TRBJ1-1; unclear D gene. The CDR3, as DNA: TGTGCCAGCAGAGCCGAGATCCTATCCTGGGGTGCTTTCTTT. It encodes CASRAEILSWGAFF.